The clone carrying this T cell receptor (beta chain) has only a few counts. Its antigen is unknown. This CDR3 has 12 amino acids. Trimming stripped 3 bases from V and 3 bases from J, with 3 bases between. Germline V lookup: CDR1 MNHNS, CDR2 SASEGT. Samples underwent the assay at deep level. Repertoires were generated with immunoSEQ multiplex PCR, while TCRdb's copy carries only in-frame clones and drops some. The table has roughly 330,000 clones, 74% seen once. The sample belongs to a study of shared clonotypes between healthy human individuals. Findings of the study overall: Even with large depth, rarefaction showed that sorted-subset sequencing was incomplete. Approximately 5% of naive CD4 clonotypes were shared across several donors. Naive subsets usually exceeded memory subsets in estimated richness.

The chain recombines TRBV6-1 with TRBJ2-1; D not resolved. The TCR sequence derives from a man aged 25 to 40 in good health. Sample: memory CD4+ T cells sorted from blood. The subset here: CD45RA-negative fraction. CDR3 loop: CASSDRYNEQFF. For the CDR3, the DNA is TGTGCCAGCAGTGACCGCTACAATGAGCAGTTCTTC.